This T cell receptor (beta chain) appears in the sequencing data of a study of blood T cell repertoires in COVID-19. Grouping used clinical history reported by participants in a survey and questionnaire. The method was immunoSEQ multiplex PCR; TCRdb's version includes in-frame clones alone and lacks a portion of them. The data show 250,000 to 400,000 clones, roughly 89% seen once. The CDR3 is 14 amino acids. V lost 0 bases and J lost 4, with 10 bases in between. Germline CDR1 reads SEHNR; CDR2 reads FQNEAQ (reference sequence). V and J are TRBV7-9 and TRBJ2-7; possibly TRBD2 for D (6 bases). The TCR comes from a man aged 55-75 years who had recovered from COVID-19. The specimen sequenced was PBMCs or T cells enriched from blood (not recorded which). CDR3 nucleotides: TGTGCCAGCAGCTTAGCATTTGGGGGGTACGAGCAGTACTTC. Its translation is CASSLAFGGYEQYF.